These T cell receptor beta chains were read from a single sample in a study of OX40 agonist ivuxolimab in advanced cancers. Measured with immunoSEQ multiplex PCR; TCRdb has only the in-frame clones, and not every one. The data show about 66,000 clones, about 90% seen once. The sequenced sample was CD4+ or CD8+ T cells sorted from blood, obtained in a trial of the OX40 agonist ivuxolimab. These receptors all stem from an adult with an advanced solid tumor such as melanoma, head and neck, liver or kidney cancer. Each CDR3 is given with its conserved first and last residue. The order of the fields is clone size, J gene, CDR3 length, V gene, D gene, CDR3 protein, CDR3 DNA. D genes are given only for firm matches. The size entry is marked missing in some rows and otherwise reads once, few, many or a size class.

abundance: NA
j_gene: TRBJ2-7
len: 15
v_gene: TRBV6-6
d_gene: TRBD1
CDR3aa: CASSYSAGGAYEQYF
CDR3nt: TGTGCCAGCAGTTACTCGGCAGGGGGCGCCTACGAGCAGTACTTC

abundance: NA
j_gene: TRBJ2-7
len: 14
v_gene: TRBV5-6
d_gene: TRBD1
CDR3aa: CASSPSGQSYEQYF
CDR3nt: TGTGCCAGCAGCCCATCGGGACAGTCCTACGAGCAGTACTTC

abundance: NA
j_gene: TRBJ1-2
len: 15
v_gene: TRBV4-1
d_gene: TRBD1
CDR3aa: CASSQIGQGPYGYTF
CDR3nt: TGCGCCAGCAGCCAAATAGGACAGGGACCCTATGGCTACACCTTC

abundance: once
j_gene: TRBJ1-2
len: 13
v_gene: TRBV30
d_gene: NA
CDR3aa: CAWSRLGDGGYTF
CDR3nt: TGTGCCTGGAGTAGGTTAGGGGATGGCGGCTACACCTTC

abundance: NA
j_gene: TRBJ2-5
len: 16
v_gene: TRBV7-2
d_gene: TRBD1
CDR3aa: CASSPTRDRGQETQYF
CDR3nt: TGTGCCAGCAGCCCTACCAGGGACAGGGGACAGGAGACCCAGTACTTC

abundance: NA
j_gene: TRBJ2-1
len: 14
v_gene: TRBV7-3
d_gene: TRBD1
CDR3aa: CASSSLSTGSEQFF
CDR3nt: TGTGCCAGCAGCTCTTTATCGACAGGGAGTGAGCAGTTCTTC

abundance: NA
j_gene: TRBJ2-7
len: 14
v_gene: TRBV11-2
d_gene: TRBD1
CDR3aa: CASRTKAGGYEQYF
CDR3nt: TGTGCCAGCAGGACGAAAGCAGGGGGCTACGAGCAGTACTTC

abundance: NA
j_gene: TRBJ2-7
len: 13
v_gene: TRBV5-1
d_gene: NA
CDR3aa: CASSLVPSYEQYF
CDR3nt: TGCGCCAGCAGCTTGGTTCCTTCCTACGAGCAGTACTTC

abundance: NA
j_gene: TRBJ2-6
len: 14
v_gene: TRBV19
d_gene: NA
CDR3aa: CASSTQSGANVLTF
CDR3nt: TGTGCCAGTAGTACCCAATCTGGGGCCAACGTCCTGACTTTC

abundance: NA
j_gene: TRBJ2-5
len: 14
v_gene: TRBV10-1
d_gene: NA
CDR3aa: CASSDLVAQETQYF
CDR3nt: TGCGCCAGCAGTGACTTGGTGGCCCAAGAGACCCAGTACTTC

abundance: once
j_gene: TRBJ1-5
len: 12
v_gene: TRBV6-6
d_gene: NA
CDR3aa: CASSSTLQPQHF
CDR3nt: TGTGCCAGCAGTTCTACCCTCCAGCCCCAGCATTTT

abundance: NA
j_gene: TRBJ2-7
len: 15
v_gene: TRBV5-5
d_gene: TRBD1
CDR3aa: CASSFPRTGVSEQYF
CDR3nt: TGTGCCAGCAGCTTTCCCCGGACAGGGGTTTCAGAGCAGTACTTC

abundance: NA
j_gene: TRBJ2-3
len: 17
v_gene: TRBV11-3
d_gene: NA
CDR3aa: CASSPSLERQSTDTQYF
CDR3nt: TGTGCCAGCAGCCCGTCGTTGGAGAGACAGAGCACAGATACGCAGTATTTT

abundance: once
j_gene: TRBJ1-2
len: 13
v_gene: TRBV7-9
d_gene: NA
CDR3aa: CASSLRREDGYTF
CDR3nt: TGTGCCAGCAGCTTACGCAGGGAAGATGGCTACACCTTC

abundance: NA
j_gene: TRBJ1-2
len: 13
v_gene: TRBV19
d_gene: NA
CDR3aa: CASSISADYGYTF
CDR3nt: TGTGCCAGTAGTATTTCGGCCGACTATGGCTACACCTTC

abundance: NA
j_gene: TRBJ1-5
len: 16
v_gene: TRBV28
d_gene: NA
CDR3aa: CASSLPSQVSNQPQHF
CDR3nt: TGTGCCAGCAGTTTACCTTCGCAGGTCAGCAATCAGCCCCAGCATTTT

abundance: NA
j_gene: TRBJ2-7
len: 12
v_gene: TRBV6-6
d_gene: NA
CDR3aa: CASTSPNYEQYF
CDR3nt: TGTGCCAGCACCTCGCCCAATTACGAGCAGTACTTC

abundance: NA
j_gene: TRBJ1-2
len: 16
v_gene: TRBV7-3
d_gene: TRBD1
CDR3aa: CASSPGGSQGAFGYTF
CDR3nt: TGTGCCAGCAGCCCCGGCGGGTCACAGGGGGCGTTTGGCTACACCTTC

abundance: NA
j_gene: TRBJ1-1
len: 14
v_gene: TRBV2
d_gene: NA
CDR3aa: CASSEVELNKRAFF
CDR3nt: TGTGCCAGCAGTGAAGTGGAGCTGAACAAGCGAGCTTTCTTT

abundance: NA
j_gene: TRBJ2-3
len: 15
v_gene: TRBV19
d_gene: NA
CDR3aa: CASRTTGGGTDTQYF
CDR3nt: TGTGCCAGTAGGACAACAGGGGGGGGCACAGATACGCAGTATTTT

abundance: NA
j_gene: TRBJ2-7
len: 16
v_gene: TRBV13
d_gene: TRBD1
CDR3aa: CASSLSGQGSPYEQYF
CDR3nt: TGTGCCAGCAGCTTGAGTGGACAGGGGTCACCCTACGAGCAGTACTTC

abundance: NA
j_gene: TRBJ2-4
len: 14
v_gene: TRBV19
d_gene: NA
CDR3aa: CASSIKEGTDIQYF
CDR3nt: TGTGCCAGTAGTATAAAAGAGGGCACAGACATTCAGTACTTC

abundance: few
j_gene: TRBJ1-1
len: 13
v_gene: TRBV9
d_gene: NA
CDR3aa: CASATQMNTEAFF
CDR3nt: TGTGCCAGCGCAACCCAGATGAACACTGAAGCTTTCTTT

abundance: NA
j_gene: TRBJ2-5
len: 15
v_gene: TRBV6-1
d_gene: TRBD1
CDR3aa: CASFLGQGGEETQYF
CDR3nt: TGTGCCAGCTTCCTAGGACAGGGGGGAGAAGAGACCCAGTACTTC

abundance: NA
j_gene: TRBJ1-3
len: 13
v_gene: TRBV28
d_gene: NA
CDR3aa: CASIEGRGNTIYF
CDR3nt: TGTGCCAGCATTGAGGGCCGAGGAAACACCATATATTTT

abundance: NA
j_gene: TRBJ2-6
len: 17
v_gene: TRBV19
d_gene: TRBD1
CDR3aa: CASSILARGSGANVLTF
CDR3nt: TGTGCCAGTAGTATTCTGGCCAGGGGGTCTGGGGCCAACGTCCTGACTTTC

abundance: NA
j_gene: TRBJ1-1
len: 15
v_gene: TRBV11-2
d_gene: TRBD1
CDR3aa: CASSFGTGGNTEAFF
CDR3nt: TGTGCCAGCAGCTTTGGGACAGGGGGGAACACTGAAGCTTTCTTT

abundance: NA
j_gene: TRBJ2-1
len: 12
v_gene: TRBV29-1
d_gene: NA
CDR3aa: CSVQEAYNEQFF
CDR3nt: TGCAGCGTTCAGGAGGCCTACAATGAGCAGTTCTTC

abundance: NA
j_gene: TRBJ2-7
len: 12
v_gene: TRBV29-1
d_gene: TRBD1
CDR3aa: CSVRQGAGEQYF
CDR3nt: TGCAGCGTAAGACAGGGGGCAGGGGAGCAGTACTTC

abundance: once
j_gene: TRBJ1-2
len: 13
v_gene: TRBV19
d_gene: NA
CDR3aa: CASSLRANYGYTF
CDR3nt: TGTGCCAGTAGTTTAAGGGCTAACTATGGCTACACCTTC

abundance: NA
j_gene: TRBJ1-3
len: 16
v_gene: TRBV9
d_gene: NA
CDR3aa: CASSPQVVISGSTIYF
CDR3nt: TGTGCCAGCAGCCCACAGGTGGTTATCTCTGGAAGCACCATATATTTT

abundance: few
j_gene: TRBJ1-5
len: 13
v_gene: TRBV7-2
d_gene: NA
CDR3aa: CASSLENAQPQHF
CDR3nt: TGTGCCAGCAGCCTCGAAAACGCTCAGCCCCAGCATTTT